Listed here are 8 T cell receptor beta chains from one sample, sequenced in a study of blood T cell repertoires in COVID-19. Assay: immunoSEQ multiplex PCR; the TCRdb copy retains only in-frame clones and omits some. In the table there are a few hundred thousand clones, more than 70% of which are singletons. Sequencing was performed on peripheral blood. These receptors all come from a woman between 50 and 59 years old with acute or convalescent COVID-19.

Here the CDR3 DNA reads TGTGCCAGTAGTGGGGCTTGGGGCTCTGGGGCCAACGTCCTGACTTTC. Its translation: CASSGAWGSGANVLTF. V usage is TRBV19 and J usage is TRBJ2-6; TRBD1 might be the D (5 bases). CDR3 length equals 16 residues. V lost 5 bases to trimming and J lost 0 bases, with 11 bases between them. Germline CDR1 reads LNHDA; CDR2 reads SQIVND (reference sequence).

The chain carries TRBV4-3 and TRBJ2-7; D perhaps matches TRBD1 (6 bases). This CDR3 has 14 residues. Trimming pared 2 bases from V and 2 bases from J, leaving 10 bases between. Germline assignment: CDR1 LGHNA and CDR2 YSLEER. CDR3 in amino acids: CASSQREGAYEQYF. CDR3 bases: TGCGCCAGCAGCCAAAGAGAGGGGGCCTACGAGCAGTACTTC.

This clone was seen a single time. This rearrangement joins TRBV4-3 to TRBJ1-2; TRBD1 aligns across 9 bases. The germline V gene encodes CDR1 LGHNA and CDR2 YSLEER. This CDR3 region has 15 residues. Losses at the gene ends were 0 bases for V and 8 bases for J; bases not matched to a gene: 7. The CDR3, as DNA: TGCGCCAGCAGCCAAGAAATGGACAGGGGTAAGGGCTACACCTTC. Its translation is CASSQEMDRGKGYTF.

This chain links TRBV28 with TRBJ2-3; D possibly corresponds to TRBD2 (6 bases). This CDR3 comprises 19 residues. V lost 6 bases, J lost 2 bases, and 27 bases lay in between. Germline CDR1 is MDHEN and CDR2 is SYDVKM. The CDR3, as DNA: TGTGCCAGCAGAGTAAGATTCAAATCGGGGACTCCCTCCACAGATACGCAGTATTTT. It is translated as CASRVRFKSGTPSTDTQYF.

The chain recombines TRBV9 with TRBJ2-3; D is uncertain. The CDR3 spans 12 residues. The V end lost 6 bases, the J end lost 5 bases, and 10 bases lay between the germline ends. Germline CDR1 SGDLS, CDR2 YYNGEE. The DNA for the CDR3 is TGTGCCAGCACCTTACTTGGAGATACGCAGTATTTT. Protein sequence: CASTLLGDTQYF.

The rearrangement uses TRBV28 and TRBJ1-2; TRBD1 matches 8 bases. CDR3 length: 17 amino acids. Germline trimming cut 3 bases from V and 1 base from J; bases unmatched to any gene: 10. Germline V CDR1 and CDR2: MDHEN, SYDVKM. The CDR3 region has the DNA TGTGCCAGCAGTTTTCCCTCCGGGACAGGCCTTAACTATGGCTACACCTTC. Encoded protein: CASSFPSGTGLNYGYTF.

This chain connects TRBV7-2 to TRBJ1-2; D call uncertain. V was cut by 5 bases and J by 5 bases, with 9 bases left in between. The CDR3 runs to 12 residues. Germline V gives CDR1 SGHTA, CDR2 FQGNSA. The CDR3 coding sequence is TGTGCCAGCAGCGGAGGACGTTATGGCTACACCTTC. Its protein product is CASSGGRYGYTF.

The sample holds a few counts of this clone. The DNA for the CDR3 is TGTGCCTGGAGTGGTACGGTCCACACTGAAGCTTTCTTT. This codes for CAWSGTVHTEAFF. The gene calls are TRBV30 and TRBJ1-1; D is unclear. There are 13 residues in the CDR3. Between the trimmed V and J ends, which lost 1 base and 3 bases, there was a span of 9 bases. The germline V gene has CDR1 GTSNPN and CDR2 SVGIG (reference sequence).